The next 18 T cell receptor delta chains were all read from a single sample in a study of delta chains in infants with herpesvirus infections. PBMC RNA was reverse transcribed using gamma-chain- and delta-chain-specific primers. TCRdb reanalysed the RT-PCR reads via CATT. Among hundreds of delta-chain clones listed, about 46% were seen once. Sample: peripheral blood, taken at time point 1 of longitudinal follow-up. The receptors derive from a human donor who was a Ugandan infant, either HIV-exposed or HIV-unexposed (not recorded which).

As for this clone: Given a far larger clone just one base away, this is likely a sequencing read error. The CDR3 region is CALGELTIAATDKPIF. As DNA, the CDR3 is TGTGCTCTTGGGGAACTGACGATTGCTGCTACCGATAAACCCATCTTT. V and J are TRDV1 and TRDJ1; D is unresolved. The germline V gene encodes CDR1 TSWWSYY and CDR2 QGS. This CDR3 spans 16 amino acids.

The table lists this clone with a few counts. A far bigger clonotype differs at one base, so this is likely a read error. V gene TRDV2 combines with J gene TRDJ3, with 8 bases lining up with TRDD3. Germline V gene data show CDR1 as GEAIGNYY and CDR2 as EKD. V dropped 0 bases and J dropped 0; count of bases not matched to a gene: 3. The CDR3 runs to 18 residues. CDR3 in DNA: TGTGCCTGTGACACCACTGGGGGTCGCTCCTGGGACACCCGACAGATGTTTTTC. It encodes CACDTTGGRSWDTRQMFF.

About this clone: A far larger clone is one nucleotide away, so this likely arose from a read error. This chain links TRDV2 with TRDJ2; TRDD3 matches at 11 bases. The CDR3 sequence is 16 residues long. Germline V gene sequence: CDR1 GEAIGNYY, CDR2 EKD. The V gene end was trimmed by 4 bases and the J gene end by 3 bases; junction bases not matched to a gene: 6. The CDR3 coding sequence is TGTGCCTGTGAGCTGGGGGATACAACTATGACAGCACAACTCTTCTTT. Its translation: CACELGDTTMTAQLFF.

With respect to this clone: Given a far larger clone just one base away, this is likely a sequencing read error. Other DNA sequences in this sample translate to the same CDR3. This rearrangement joins TRDV3 to TRDJ1; 12 bases match TRDD3. Germline loops: CDR1 TVYSNPD, CDR2 GDNSRS (reference sequence). Unmatched junction bases numbered 16, after V lost 2 bases and J lost 0 bases. CDR3 length: 19 residues. In DNA form, the CDR3 reads TGTGCCTTTTGGACTTTCCTACTGGGGGATACAAGGTACACCGATAAACTCATCTTT. This encodes CAFWTFLLGDTRYTDKLIF.

Points on this clone: Other DNA sequences from this sample encode an identical CDR3 as well. The rearrangement joins TRDV1 to TRDJ1, with 11 positions matching TRDD3. The J segment lost 9 bases and the V segment lost 0 bases, leaving 12 bases of the junction unmatched. CDR1 is TSWWSYY, CDR2 QGS, per germline. This CDR3 is built from 17 residues. The CDR3 is CALGELAALGDTYELIF. DNA for the CDR3: TGTGCTCTTGGGGAACTTGCGGCGCTGGGGGATACTTATGAACTCATCTTT.

In its sample, this clone ranks as medium-sized (0.01 to 0.1%). This chain uses TRDV1 with TRDJ2; TRDD3 agrees at 7 bases. CDR1 and CDR2 from the germline V gene are TSWWSYY and QGS. Trimming removed 6 bases from V and 1 base from J; junction bases left unmatched: 11. The CDR3 spans 17 residues. CDR3 sequence reads: CALGMGEYAGLTAQLFF. CDR3 nucleotides: TGTGCTCTTGGAATGGGGGAATACGCGGGTTTGACAGCACAACTCTTCTTT.

Concerning this clone itself: TCRdb records a much larger clone's protein for this DNA, with a difference at residue 7 that likely arises from a read error; the protein given is the translation of the DNA. The V gene is TRDV2, the J gene TRDJ3; D perhaps matches TRDD3 (6 bases). From germline, CDR1 is GEAIGNYY and CDR2 EKD. The CDR3 extends over 18 amino acids. The V end was cut by 0 bases, the J end by 4 bases, with 15 bases between. The CDR3 region is CACDTMVIREWDTRQMFF. DNA of the CDR3: TGTGCCTGTGACACCATGGTGATACGCGAGTGGGACACCCGACAGATGTTTTTC.

Note on this clone: A single base is all that separates this from a far larger clone, so a read error is likely. The rearrangement joins TRDV1 to TRDJ1, with 9 bases aligning to TRDD3. Losses at the gene ends were 0 bases for V and 2 bases for J; bases not matched to a gene: 13. Germline V CDR1 and CDR2: TSWWSYY, QGS. The CDR3 consists of 19 residues. CDR3 sequence: CALGELTLLLTGGTDKLIF. CDR3 nucleotides: TGTGCTCTTGGGGAACTAACCCTCCTACTAACTGGGGGAACCGATAAACTCATCTTT.

Regarding this clone: It may be a read error: a sequence one base away is much more abundant. The J gene is TRDJ1, the V gene TRDV1, with D unclear. Germline V gene data show CDR1 as TSWWSYY and CDR2 as QGS. CDR3 length: 16 residues. CDR3: CALEEPGFPPHDKLIF. In DNA, the CDR3 is TGTGCTCTTGAGGAACCAGGATTTCCCCCTCACGATAAACTCATCTTT.

A note on this clone: A far bigger clonotype differs at one base, so this is likely a read error. This chain links TRDV1 with TRDJ1; D might be TRDD3 (6 bases). Trimming cost V 1 base and J 4 bases, with 13 bases left between them. Germline CDR1 is TSWWSYY and CDR2 is QGS. The CDR3 totals 15 residues. The CDR3 spells CALGEHRWGRDKLIF. The CDR3 coding sequence is TGTGCTCTTGGGGAACACCGCTGGGGACGCGATAAACTCATCTTT.

With regard to this clone: A single base is all that separates this from a far larger clone, so a read error is likely. At the DNA level, this CDR3 is encoded by other sequences in the same sample as well. The chain couples TRDV2 to TRDJ3, with 7 bases identical to TRDD3. The CDR3 contains 16 residues. Germline V gene data show CDR1 as GEAIGNYY and CDR2 as EKD. Trimming at V came to 4 bases and at J to 0 bases, leaving 2 bases not matched to a gene. DNA for the CDR3: TGTGCCTGTGATTGGGGGAGCTCCTGGGACACCCGACAGATGTTTTTC. This gives the protein CACDWGSSWDTRQMFF.

By share of the sample, this clone is large. The CDR3 bases are TGTGCTCTTGGGGAATTCCTCCCTACGTACTGGGGGATGGTGCCAGCACAACTCTTCTTT. Its protein product is CALGEFLPTYWGMVPAQLFF. The rearrangement links TRDV1 to TRDJ2; 10 bases line up with TRDD3. The CDR3 is 20 residues long. V dropped 2 bases and J dropped 6; count of bases not matched to a gene: 18. From germline, CDR1 is TSWWSYY and CDR2 QGS.

Notes on this clone: Other nucleotide sequences from this sample produce the same CDR3. The genes are TRDV1 and TRDJ1, with 12 positions matching TRDD3. The germline V gene encodes CDR1 TSWWSYY and CDR2 QGS. After removal of 0 bases from V and 9 bases from J, the junction contained 11 bases not matched to a gene. The CDR3 totals 17 residues. The CDR3 loop reads CALGELAALGDTYELIF. CDR3 DNA: TGTGCTCTTGGGGAACTTGCGGCGCTGGGGGATACGTATGAACTCATCTTT.

Concerning this clone itself: For this DNA, TCRdb reports the protein of a much larger clone, which diverges at residue 5, most likely from a read error; the protein presented here is translated directly from the DNA. The V gene is TRDV2, the J gene TRDJ3, with 9 nucleotides matching TRDD3. Germline V gene sequence: CDR1 GEAIGNYY, CDR2 EKD. The CDR3 length is 18 residues. V lost 3 bases, J lost 4 bases, and 9 bases stayed unmatched. This CDR3 is CACDAMGIREWDTRQMFF. The CDR3 DNA follows: TGTGCCTGTGACGCCATGGGGATACGCGAGTGGGACACCCGACAGATGTTTTTC.

This chain connects TRDV2 to TRDJ2; 9 nucleotides agree with TRDD3. Losses at the gene ends were 0 bases for V and 1 base for J; bases not matched to a gene: 2. The CDR3 has 16 amino acids. Germline lookup yields CDR1 GEAIGNYY and CDR2 EKD. CDR3 coding DNA: TGTGCCTGTGACACCGTACTGGGGGATTTGACAGCACAACTCTTCTTT. This codes for CACDTVLGDLTAQLFF.

This clone is judged large. The V gene is TRDV1, the J gene TRDJ1, with unresolved D. CDR3 length: 16 residues. Germline assignment: CDR1 TSWWSYY and CDR2 QGS. V was shortened by 2 bases and J by 6 bases, with 19 bases between the two germline ends. The CDR3 here is CALGEFRVRTGYKLIF. The CDR3 DNA follows: TGTGCTCTTGGGGAATTCCGGGTTCGTACGGGGTATAAACTCATCTTT.

With respect to this clone: This may come from a read error, since a much larger clone is one base off. The rearrangement uses TRDV1 and TRDJ1; 7 bases match TRDD3. This CDR3 is built from 20 residues. Trimming took 2 bases from V and 5 from J; bases not matched to a gene: 23. Germline values: CDR1 TSWWSYY, CDR2 QGS. CDR3 protein: CALGEFLVVLGNRGIDKLIF. For the CDR3, the DNA is TGTGCTCTTGGGGAATTCCTTGTTGTACTGGGGAACAGGGGGATTGATAAACTCATCTTT.

Notes on this clone: A far more abundant clone sits one base away, making this likely a read error. The chain joins TRDV2 to TRDJ3, with D possibly TRDD3 on 6 matching bases. V was pared by 3 bases and J by 0 bases, with 20 bases between. Germline lookup yields CDR1 GEAIGNYY and CDR2 EKD. The CDR3 covers 20 residues. CDR3 region: CACDPPPMGVSSWDTRQMFF. CDR3 DNA sequence: TGTGCCTGTGACCCCCCTCCGATGGGGGTAAGCTCCTGGGACACCCGACAGATGTTTTTC.